The 20 T cell receptor beta chains below all came from one sample that was sequenced in a study of CD8 T cells in Susac syndrome. Reverse transcription of about 0.45 to 1 ug RNA used random hexamers. TCRdb passed the immunoSEQ multiplex PCR reads through MiXCR, listing each CDR3 protein once. Of roughly 180,000 distinct CDR3 sequences in the sample, roughly 92% are singletons; the top ten hold roughly 0.1%. What was sequenced was CD4+ T cells from PBMCs. These receptors came from a human donor with multiple sclerosis.

The sample holds a few counts of this clonotype. The V and J genes are TRBV6-2 or TRBV6-3 and TRBJ1-1; D might be TRBD1 (5 bases). Trimming cost V 6 bases and J 1 base, with 18 bases left between them. CDR1 and CDR2 (germline): MNHEY, SVGEGT. The CDR3 is 16 amino acids. CDR3 nucleotide sequence: TGTGCCAGCAGCCACTCTTTGGGACCTCGGAACACTGAAGCTTTCTTT. Protein product: CASSHSLGPRNTEAFF.

The rearrangement joins TRBV5-4 to TRBJ2-1, with TRBD2 matching 13 bases. Germline V lookup: CDR1 SGHNT, CDR2 YYREEE (reference sequence). The V segment lost 4 bases and the J segment 8 bases; nucleotides outside the gene matches: 6. The CDR3 is 15 amino acids. CDR3 sequence reads: CASSPGTSGIDEQFF. For the CDR3, the DNA is TGTGCCAGCAGCCCGGGGACTAGCGGGATCGATGAGCAGTTCTTC.

The chain couples TRBV30 to TRBJ1-5; D not certain. The CDR3 is 14 residues long. Germline V gene sequence: CDR1 GTSNPN, CDR2 SVGIG (reference sequence). V shed 0 bases and J shed 4 bases, with 10 bases lying between them. CDR3 DNA sequence: TGTGCCTGGAGTGTGGGCAGTAGGAATCAGCCCCAGCATTTT. This translates into CAWSVGSRNQPQHF.

This clonotype was seen only a few times. V and J are TRBV7-3 and TRBJ1-1; TRBD1 agrees at 8 bases. With V trimmed by 4 bases and J by 3 bases, 1 base remained unmatched. This CDR3 has 13 amino acids. Germline V gene data show CDR1 as SGHTA and CDR2 as FQGTGA. CDR3 loop: CASSSQGDTEAFF. The CDR3 coding sequence is TGTGCCAGCAGCTCACAGGGGGACACTGAAGCTTTCTTT.

The V and J genes are TRBV29-1 and TRBJ2-1; D uncertain. Germline V CDR1 and CDR2: SQVTM, ANQGSEA. The V gene lost 7 bases and the J gene lost 0 bases, with 16 bases spanning the gap. The CDR3 has 15 residues. CDR3 sequence reads: CSASVLESSYNEQFF. The DNA for the CDR3 is TGCAGCGCTTCGGTGTTGGAGAGCTCCTACAATGAGCAGTTCTTC.

The sample holds one count of this clonotype. The chain combines TRBV30 with TRBJ1-2; no reliable D call. The V and J ends lost 0 bases and 7 bases respectively, with 9 bases between them. CDR3 length equals 12 residues. Looked up from germline, CDR1 is GTSNPN and CDR2 is SVGIG (reference sequence). CDR3 amino acids: CAWSVLRAGYTF. Written as DNA, the CDR3 is TGTGCCTGGAGTGTACTAAGGGCTGGCTACACCTTC.

The chain links TRBV5-1 to TRBJ2-3, with D perhaps matching TRBD2 (5 bases). The CDR3 length is 15 residues. With 5 bases removed from V and 2 bases from J, the gap between germline ends came to 15 bases. Germline V gives CDR1 SGHRS, CDR2 YFSETQ. The CDR3 reads CASRSNVLATDTQYF. CDR3 bases: TGCGCCAGCAGGTCGAACGTCCTAGCCACAGATACGCAGTATTTT. The entire variable domain, with the rest obtained from reference TRBV5-1 and TRBJ2-3, is as follows: KAGVTQTPRYLIKTRGQQVTLSCSPISGHRSVSWYQQTPGQGLQFLFEYFSETQRNKGNFPGRFSGRQFSNSRSEMNVSTLELGDSALYLCASRSNVLATDTQYFGPGTRLTVL.

The chain has TRBV29-1 and TRBJ2-3; 9 positions agree with TRBD2. Germline lookup yields CDR1 SQVTM and CDR2 ANQGSEA. The CDR3 is 15 amino acids. V shed 6 bases, J shed 1 base, and the junction held 8 bases outside the gene matches. The CDR3 coding sequence is TGCAGCGTGGGTAGCGGGAGCGGGGGCACAGATACGCAGTATTTT. Amino acid sequence: CSVGSGSGGTDTQYF.

The chain is built from TRBV4-3 and TRBJ2-7, with a weak D call TRBD1 (6 bases). The germline CDR1 and CDR2 sequences are LGHNA and YSLEER. The CDR3 has 18 amino acids. The V end was cut by 0 bases, the J end by 2 bases, with 20 bases between. Here the CDR3 DNA reads TGCGCCAGCAGCCAAGAGGCAGGTCCAGACAGACAGGCCTACGAGCAGTACTTC. As protein: CASSQEAGPDRQAYEQYF.

The rearrangement links TRBV14 to TRBJ2-7; 7 bases match TRBD2. V trimming: 3 bases; J trimming: 9 bases; junction bases outside the gene matches: 11. Germline CDR1 is SGHDN and CDR2 is FVKESK. The CDR3 loop spans 14 amino acids. CDR3 sequence reads: CASSHSAAGDGQYF. The CDR3 DNA sequence: TGTGCCAGCAGCCATTCTGCCGCGGGAGACGGGCAGTACTTC.

The chain joins TRBV12-3 or TRBV12-4 to TRBJ2-2; TRBD2 agrees at 8 bases. This CDR3 has 14 residues. J gave up 5 bases and V 10 bases, and 9 bases lay outside the gene matches. The CDR3 nucleotides read TGTGCCACCGGGAGGGGGGTAGTAACCGGGGAGCTGTTTTTT. This translates into CATGRGVVTGELFF.

This chain joins TRBV10-3 and TRBJ2-3, with D perhaps TRBD2 (5 bases). CDR1 and CDR2 from the germline V gene are ENHRY and SYGVKD. The length of the CDR3 is 13 residues. Trimming pared 10 bases from V and 3 bases from J, leaving 14 bases between. CDR3 nucleotides: TGTGCCACCAAGGCGGGCGTGACAGATACGCAGTATTTT. Translation: CATKAGVTDTQYF.

The rearrangement links TRBV4-3 to TRBJ2-7; D assignment may be TRBD1 or TRBD2 (7 bases each). This CDR3 is built from 16 residues. Between the trimmed V and J ends, which lost 0 bases and 5 bases, there was a span of 17 bases. Germline V CDR1 and CDR2: LGHNA, YSLEER. As DNA, the CDR3 is TGCGCCAGCAGCCAAGATTTGCCCGCAGGGGGGGACGAGCAGTACTTC. It translates to CASSQDLPAGGDEQYF.

The J gene is TRBJ2-7, the V gene TRBV20-1; D is uncertain. This CDR3 region has 14 residues. Trimming removed 6 bases at V and 0 bases at J, with 15 bases between. The germline gives CDR1 DFQATT, CDR2 SNEGSKA (reference sequence). The CDR3 here is CSAPPGSPSYEQYF. The CDR3, as DNA: TGCAGTGCCCCACCCGGATCTCCCTCCTACGAGCAGTACTTC.

The V gene is TRBV25-1, the J gene TRBJ2-1; D is undetermined. The length of the CDR3 is 14 residues. Trimming shortened V by 3 bases and J by 5 bases, and 11 bases separated the two germline ends. Germline CDR1 is MGHDK and CDR2 is SYGVNS. The CDR3 here is CASSDTDRDNEQFF. The CDR3 DNA follows: TGTGCCAGCAGTGACACGGACCGGGACAATGAGCAGTTCTTC. The complete variable domain, with remaining parts taken from reference TRBV25-1 and TRBJ2-1, reads EADIYQTPRYLVIGTGKKITLECSQTMGHDKMYWYQQDPGMELHLIHYSYGVNSTEKGDLSSESTVSRIRTEHFPLTLESARPSHTSQYLCASSDTDRDNEQFFGPGTRLTVL.

This chain joins TRBV6-2 or TRBV6-3 and TRBJ2-1, with 13 bases lining up with TRBD2. The CDR3 has 17 amino acids. Germline trimming cut 7 bases from V and 4 bases from J; bases unmatched to any gene: 10. Per the germline V gene, CDR1 is MNHEY and CDR2 is SVGEGT. The DNA for the CDR3 is TGTGCCAGCACGATACTAGCGGGAGGGCCGGGTTACAATGAGCAGTTCTTC. The encoded protein is CASTILAGGPGYNEQFF.

The chain couples TRBV2 to TRBJ1-4; 8 nucleotides match TRBD1. V was pared by 5 bases and J by 5 bases, with 13 bases of the junction left unmatched. Germline CDR1 and CDR2: SNHLY and FYNNEI. This CDR3 spans 17 amino acids. CDR3 protein: CASSWTGSTTLNEKLFF. In DNA form, the CDR3 reads TGTGCCAGCAGTTGGACAGGGAGCACCACTCTGAATGAAAAACTGTTTTTT.

This chain joins TRBV10-1 and TRBJ2-2; TRBD2 is a possible D gene (6 bases). V lost 7 bases to trimming and J lost 4 bases, with 10 bases between them. Per the germline V gene, CDR1 is WNHNN and CDR2 is SYGVQD (reference sequence). CDR3 length: 13 amino acids. DNA of the CDR3: TGCGCCAGCAAGGCCGGGGGCACCGGGGAGCTGTTTTTT. It translates to CASKAGGTGELFF.

The rearrangement links TRBV27 to TRBJ2-1; D possibly corresponds to TRBD2 (6 bases). The CDR3 runs 16 residues. Germline V CDR1 and CDR2: MNHEY, SMNVEV (reference sequence). Deletions cut 5 bases from V and 4 bases from J, with 18 bases between. CDR3 bases: TGTGCCAGCAGTCCCTTCGGGACTCAGGAGTACAATGAGCAGTTCTTC. It translates to CASSPFGTQEYNEQFF.

Remarks on this clonotype: Because the CDR3's place on the DNA is in doubt, the DNA is left out and the CDR3 is given as listed by TCRdb. CDR3 residues: CAWSGGRGAPGSCFF. V usage is TRBV30 and J usage is TRBJ2-2; whether TRBD2, the table's D call, matches the DNA was not checked. The CDR3 spans 15 residues, counting both ends. From germline, CDR1 is GTSNPN and CDR2 SVGIG (reference sequence).